Listed below are T cell receptor beta chains from one sample, sequenced in a study of T-cell reconstitution after alpha-beta-depleted transplantation in children. One entry per CDR3 protein results from TCRdb running MiXCR on the PCR reads. This sample yields a few hundred thousand distinct CDR3 sequences, of which 9.5% to 15% are seen a single time; around 5.6% belongs to the top ten. The input for sequencing was PBMCs from the stem cell graft donor, taken from the stem cell graft. These receptor sequences come from a human donor who donated a stem cell graft to a child with combined immunodeficiency. CDR3s include the opening cysteine and the closing phenylalanine or tryptophan. The D gene is left open where the match is weak. Some rows have no size entry. The others give once, few or many, or a class for an expanded clone.

size,V,length,D,J,DNA,CDR3
many,TRBV6-5,11,TRBD1,TRBJ1-1,TGTGCCAGCAGTCAGGGGGTGGAAGCTTTCTTT,CASSQGVEAFF
few,TRBV28,15,-,TRBJ2-1,TGTGCCTCCAGACTAGGGGCGGGTTCCTACAATGAGCAGTTCTTC,CASRLGAGSYNEQFF
-,TRBV20-1,12,-,TRBJ2-5,TGCAGTGCTAGAAAGCTAATTGAGACCCAGTACTTC,CSARKLIETQYF
-,TRBV29-1,13,-,TRBJ1-2,TGCAGCGTTGCCCGGGGGAGGGACTATGGCTACACCTTC,CSVARGRDYGYTF
few,TRBV10-3,16,TRBD2,TRBJ2-3,TGTGCCATCAGTGAGTCTGGCGGGGGGCCGGCAGATACGCAGTATTTT,CAISESGGGPADTQYF
few,TRBV29-1,10,-,TRBJ2-5,TGCAGCGTCCCAGAAGAGACCCAGTACTTC,CSVPEETQYF
-,TRBV7-2,14,-,TRBJ2-1,TGTGCCAGCAGCTTAGAGGCCCTCTACAATGAGCAGTTCTTC,CASSLEALYNEQFF
few,TRBV2,16,TRBD1,TRBJ2-3,TGTGCCAGGACGCTCCCTTCGACAGGGGGCGCCGATACGCAGTATTTT,CARTLPSTGGADTQYF
-,TRBV7-9,12,-,TRBJ2-3,TGTGCCACCCCCGGCAGCACAGATACGCAGTATTTT,CATPGSTDTQYF
-,TRBV29-1,15,-,TRBJ2-4,TGCAGCGTTGTAGGGCGGGCCGCCGCCAAAAACATTCAGTACTTC,CSVVGRAAAKNIQYF
many,TRBV5-1,15,-,TRBJ2-7,TGCGCCAGCAGCTTGGGGAGGGGTCGTTTTGACGAGCAGTACTTC,CASSLGRGRFDEQYF
-,TRBV5-1,14,-,TRBJ2-7,TGCGCCAGCAGCTTGGCCGGTATAGCGAACGAGCAGTACTTC,CASSLAGIANEQYF
few,TRBV9,14,-,TRBJ2-2,TGTGCCAGCAGCGTAGATTGGGTCACCGGGGAGCTGTTTTTT,CASSVDWVTGELFF
-,TRBV28,14,-,TRBJ1-2,TGTGCCAGCGGCGTAAGACCTAGTGGCGATGGCTACACCTTC,CASGVRPSGDGYTF
-,TRBV2,14,-,TRBJ2-2,TGTGCCGCAGTTTTAGGGATTAACACCGGGGAGCTGTTTTTT,CAAVLGINTGELFF
-,TRBV5-1,16,-,TRBJ2-3,TGCGCCAGCACCAACTCTGGAGGGATGATAACAGATACGCAGTATTTT,CASTNSGGMITDTQYF
few,TRBV10-3,15,-,TRBJ1-3,TGTGCCATCAGTGAGGGACGGAGCTCTGGAAACACCATATATTTT,CAISEGRSSGNTIYF
-,TRBV7-2,15,-,TRBJ2-5,TGTGCCAGCAGTTCCGGGACTCTCTTCCAAGAGACCCAGTACTTC,CASSSGTLFQETQYF
few,TRBV6-1,14,-,TRBJ2-1,TGTGCCAGCAGTCAGACTAGGAGGAGTGGCCGGCTGTTCTTC,CASSQTRRSGRLFF
many,TRBV7-2,13,-,TRBJ2-1,TGTGCCAGCAGCTCTAGGGCCTACAATGAGCAGTTCTTC,CASSSRAYNEQFF
few,TRBV9,14,-,TRBJ1-1,TGTGCCAGCAGCGTAACAGCCAAGAACACTGAAGCTTTCTTT,CASSVTAKNTEAFF
-,TRBV6-2/TRBV6-3,11,-,TRBJ1-2,TGTGCCAGCGGATTCAGCTGGGGCTACACCTTC,CASGFSWGYTF
-,TRBV12-3/TRBV12-4,14,-,TRBJ2-7,TGTGCCAGTTGGGGGGGGGCCCGAAACTACGAGCAGTACTTC,CASWGGARNYEQYF
many,TRBV12-3/TRBV12-4,14,-,TRBJ1-2,TGTGCCAGCAGTGGGCAGAGGGGCTACTATGGCTACACCTTC,CASSGQRGYYGYTF
-,TRBV2,15,-,TRBJ2-1,TGTGCCAGCAGTTTACTAGTAAGCTCCTACAATGAGCAGTTCTTC,CASSLLVSSYNEQFF
-,TRBV5-1,16,-,TRBJ2-3,TGCGCCAGCCCCTCCTGCCGGAGGACGTTCACAGATACGCAGTATTTT,CASPSCRRTFTDTQYF
few,TRBV20-1,16,-,TRBJ2-1,TGCTGTGCTTGGATGTATGGTATTCGGACTTACAATGAGCAGTTCTTC,CCAWMYGIRTYNEQFF